The rows below give T cell receptor beta chains drawn from one sample of a study of blood T cell repertoires in COVID-19. Profiling relied on immunoSEQ multiplex PCR, and the TCRdb table lists in-frame clones only, not all of them. The sample lists roughly 120,000 clones, 70% to 90% occurring once. Sequenced sample: peripheral blood. These receptors came from a woman aged 70-85 years who had recovered from COVID-19. Both conserved end residues are part of each CDR3. D genes are given only for firm matches.

v_call: TRBV2
d_call: TRBD1
j_call: TRBJ2-2
cdr3_length: 15
cdr3_aa: CASRTDRASTGELFF

v_call: TRBV5-6
d_call: TRBD2
j_call: TRBJ2-3
cdr3_length: 18
cdr3_aa: CASSIGLAGGPFTDTQYF

v_call: TRBV6-5
d_call: NA
j_call: TRBJ1-1
cdr3_length: 13
cdr3_aa: CASSYSGGVGAFF

v_call: TRBV11-2
d_call: NA
j_call: TRBJ2-1
cdr3_length: 16
cdr3_aa: CASSSRGRGSYNEQFF

v_call: TRBV6-5
d_call: NA
j_call: TRBJ2-5
cdr3_length: 14
cdr3_aa: CASAGGARRETQYF

v_call: TRBV7-2
d_call: NA
j_call: TRBJ2-2
cdr3_length: 14
cdr3_aa: CASSLDRSTGELFF

v_call: TRBV5-4
d_call: NA
j_call: TRBJ1-5
cdr3_length: 15
cdr3_aa: CASSLGGGFNQPQHF

v_call: TRBV4-1
d_call: TRBD1
j_call: TRBJ1-2
cdr3_length: 16
cdr3_aa: CASSLSLGTGIYGYTF

v_call: TRBV24-1
d_call: NA
j_call: TRBJ2-7
cdr3_length: 14
cdr3_aa: CATSDTGDLREQYF

v_call: TRBV11-3
d_call: NA
j_call: TRBJ2-7
cdr3_length: 15
cdr3_aa: CASSCTSQTSYEQYF

v_call: TRBV3-1/TRBV3-2
d_call: NA
j_call: TRBJ1-1
cdr3_length: 13
cdr3_aa: CASSRERNTEAFF

v_call: TRBV7-3
d_call: NA
j_call: TRBJ2-7
cdr3_length: 15
cdr3_aa: CASSPFAGRGYEQYF

v_call: TRBV5-1
d_call: NA
j_call: TRBJ1-1
cdr3_length: 15
cdr3_aa: CASSSHRSLNTEAFF

v_call: TRBV11-2
d_call: NA
j_call: TRBJ2-5
cdr3_length: 13
cdr3_aa: CASTGQFQETQYF

v_call: TRBV28
d_call: TRBD1
j_call: TRBJ1-1
cdr3_length: 18
cdr3_aa: CASSLWGTGLGMNTEAFF

v_call: TRBV20-1
d_call: NA
j_call: TRBJ1-1
cdr3_length: 11
cdr3_aa: CSARVREAAFF